The sequence of this T cell receptor beta chain was determined in a study of CD8 T cells in Susac syndrome. An amount of RNA that ranged from roughly 0.45 to 1 ug was reverse transcribed with random hexamers. Amplification of TCR beta CDR3 was carried out by immunoSEQ multiplex PCR, which covered 54 Vbeta and 13 Jbeta segments. One entry per CDR3 protein, called by TCRdb with MiXCR from the immunoSEQ multiplex PCR reads. The sample holds tens of thousands of distinct CDR3 sequences; 93% are singletons and the top ten take about 0.51%. V was pared by 6 bases and J by 7 bases, with 22 bases between. Germline V gene data show CDR1 as MNHNS and CDR2 as SASEGT. The CDR3 has 15 residues. Blood CD8+ and CD4+ T cells underwent high-throughput TCR beta sequencing. The multiple sclerosis control group was made up of treatment-naive patients with stable or active relapsing-remitting disease. TEMRA cells were FACS-enriched, and CD8+ and CD4+ T cells were isolated negatively.

This receptor was identified in a human donor with multiple sclerosis. V and J are TRBV6-1 and TRBJ2-7; D may be TRBD2 (7 bases). The sequenced sample was CD8+ T cells from PBMCs. CDR3 loop: CASSPQGGASREQYF. In DNA form, the CDR3 reads TGTGCCAGCAGCCCCCAAGGGGGGGCCTCGCGAGAGCAGTACTTC.